Each of the 20 T cell receptor beta chains below was sequenced from the same sample in a study of blood T cell repertoires in COVID-19. Measured with immunoSEQ multiplex PCR; TCRdb has only the in-frame clones, and not every one. The sample consists of roughly 380,000 clones, around nine tenths of them appearing once. Sequenced sample: peripheral blood. These receptors were collected from a woman aged 40 to 50 with COVID-19, enrolled during active disease.

This chain joins TRBV6-5 and TRBJ1-6; 10 positions match TRBD1. This CDR3 contains 15 residues. CDR1 and CDR2 (germline): MNHEY, SVGAGI. Trimming took 5 bases from V and 7 from J; bases not matched to a gene: 5. The CDR3 loop reads CASSPRTGGNSPLHF. CDR3 coding DNA: TGTGCCAGCAGTCCCAGGACAGGGGGGAATTCACCCCTCCACTTT.

The CDR3 DNA is TGCAGCGTTGATAGGAGAGCGGGAGATTTCTACGAGCAGTACTTC. It encodes CSVDRRAGDFYEQYF. The chain recombines TRBV29-1 with TRBJ2-7; 8 nucleotides agree with TRBD2. The CDR3 spans 15 residues. The germline gives CDR1 SQVTM, CDR2 ANQGSEA. The J segment lost 3 bases and the V segment lost 3 bases, leaving 10 bases of the junction unmatched.

The chain uses TRBV4-3 and TRBJ2-5; D is possibly TRBD1 (6 bases). The germline V gene encodes CDR1 LGHNA and CDR2 YSLEER. The CDR3 has 16 amino acids. V was shortened by 0 bases and J by 5 bases, with 16 bases between the two germline ends. CDR3 DNA: TGCGCCAGCAGCCAAGATTGGACAGTCGAGAGGGAGACCCAGTACTTC. Protein product: CASSQDWTVERETQYF.

The chain is built from TRBV5-3 and TRBJ1-5, with D maybe TRBD1 (5 bases). TRBV5-3 is classed as an ORF, of uncertain function. The CDR3 has 15 residues. Trimming took off 3 bases at V and 5 bases at J, with 15 bases between the two ends. In nucleotides, the CDR3 is TGTGCCAGAAGCTCGCAAGGGGAGGGCCATCAGCCCCAGCATTTT. Protein product: CARSSQGEGHQPQHF.

The chain combines TRBV15 with TRBJ2-2, with 7 bases matching TRBD2. There are 16 residues in the CDR3. Germline CDR1 reads LNHNV; CDR2 reads YYDKDF (reference sequence). The V gene end was trimmed by 2 bases and the J gene end by 0 bases; junction bases not matched to a gene: 3. CDR3 residues: CATSRLGTTNTGELFF. The DNA of the CDR3 is TGTGCCACCAGCAGACTCGGGACTACGAACACCGGGGAGCTGTTTTTT. Using reference TRBV15 and TRBJ2-2 for the parts outside the CDR3, the full variable domain is DAMVIQNPRYQVTQFGKPVTLSCSQTLNHNVMYWYQQKSSQAPKLLFHYYDKDFNNEADTPDNFQSRRPNTSFCFLDIRSPGLGDTAMYLCATSRLGTTNTGELFFGEGSRLTVL.

J is TRBJ1-4 and V is TRBV7-6, with TRBD1 as a possible D gene (5 bases). The CDR3 sequence is 15 residues long. V was cut by 2 bases and J by 4 bases, with 11 bases left in between. Per the germline V gene, CDR1 is SGHVS and CDR2 is FNYEAQ. This chain's CDR3 is CASSLRGQVNEKLFF. CDR3 in DNA: TGTGCCAGCAGCTTAAGGGGTCAAGTTAATGAAAAACTGTTTTTT.

CDR3 in amino acids: CASSERGGSNQPQHF. In nucleotides, the CDR3 is TGTGCCAGCAGTGAAAGGGGTGGGAGCAATCAGCCCCAGCATTTT. The chain is built from TRBV6-1 and TRBJ1-5; perhaps TRBD1 as D (5 bases). CDR3 length equals 15 residues. Trimming cost V 2 bases and J 1 base, with 9 bases left between them. Germline V lookup: CDR1 MNHNS, CDR2 SASEGT.

V is TRBV27 and J is TRBJ1-4; 8 nucleotides agree with TRBD1. Trimming cost V 1 base and J 7 bases; bases outside gene matches: 11. The CDR3 totals 17 residues. Germline V gives CDR1 MNHEY, CDR2 SMNVEV (reference sequence). CDR3 sequence (DNA): TGTGCCAGCAGTTTATACTTCCAGGGGGCCCGGGGTGAAAAACTGTTTTTT. It codes for CASSLYFQGARGEKLFF.

This clone is a singleton in its sample. J is TRBJ2-5 and V is TRBV11-1; perhaps TRBD2 as D (5 bases). Germline CDR1 reads SGHAT; CDR2 reads FQDESV (reference sequence). With 5 bases removed from V and 0 bases from J, the gap between germline ends came to 13 bases. The CDR3 loop spans 15 amino acids. The CDR3 reads CASSPPGLHQETQYF. The CDR3 DNA reads as TGTGCCAGCAGCCCACCTGGACTGCACCAAGAGACCCAGTACTTC.

This chain links TRBV18 with TRBJ2-3; 13 bases are shared with TRBD2. Trimming took 6 bases from V and 4 from J; bases not matched to a gene: 7. The CDR3 loop spans 16 amino acids. CDR1 and CDR2 from the germline V gene are KGHSH and LQKENI. CDR3 in amino acids: CASSLGTSGEADTQYF. CDR3 coding DNA: TGTGCCAGCTCCCTCGGGACTAGCGGGGAGGCAGATACGCAGTATTTT.

The sample holds one count of this clone. V gene TRBV4-3 combines with J gene TRBJ1-4; a possible D gene is TRBD1 (5 bases). This CDR3 is 14 amino acids long. V was clipped by 0 bases and J by 4 bases, with 6 bases between them. From germline, CDR1 is LGHNA and CDR2 YSLEER. Written as DNA, the CDR3 is TGCGCCAGCAGCCAAGAGGGACTTAATGAAAAACTGTTTTTT. It codes for CASSQEGLNEKLFF.

This chain uses TRBV6-2 or TRBV6-3 with TRBJ2-3, with D possibly being TRBD1 (6 bases). The CDR3 covers 12 residues. Trimming pared 5 bases from V and 11 bases from J, leaving 14 bases between. Germline V gene lookup returns CDR1 MNHEY and CDR2 SVGEGT. CDR3: CASSPRQALQYF. CDR3 DNA sequence: TGTGCCAGCAGTCCGAGACAGGCTCTGCAGTATTTT.

In this sample, this clone turned up a few times. The chain has TRBV7-9 and TRBJ2-7; tentatively, D is TRBD1 (6 bases). The V gene's germline CDR1 is SEHNR and CDR2 FQNEAQ (reference sequence). The V gene lost 5 bases and the J gene lost 6 bases, with 17 bases spanning the gap. The CDR3 is made up of 14 amino acids. The DNA of the CDR3 is TGTGCCAGCAGCCCCACCGGGACACCGTTCGAGCAGTACTTC. It is translated as CASSPTGTPFEQYF.

A remark on this clone: Compared with germline, one end of the junction differs, possibly owing to a read error. This chain links TRBV6-5 with TRBJ1-5; no definite D call. CDR3 length: 14 residues. Germline assignment: CDR1 MNHEY and CDR2 SVGAGI. The DNA for the CDR3 is TGTGCCAGCAGTAACTCACGGGTCAATCAGCCCCAGCATTTT. Its translation: CASSNSRVNQPQHF.

The chain links TRBV9 to TRBJ1-1; TRBD1 matches at 8 bases. Unmatched junction bases numbered 4, after V lost 2 bases and J lost 4 bases. CDR1 is SGDLS and CDR2 is YYNGEE in the germline V gene. CDR3 length: 14 residues. The CDR3, as DNA: TGTGCCAGCAGCGTTACAGGGGGAATCACTGAAGCTTTCTTT. Protein: CASSVTGGITEAFF.

Only one count was recorded for this clone. This chain links TRBV3-1 (or the pseudogene TRBV3-2) with TRBJ2-3, with 7 bases aligning to TRBD1. CDR1 and CDR2 from the germline V gene are LGHDT and YNNKEL (reference sequence). The CDR3 spans 16 residues. V dropped 4 bases and J dropped 2; count of bases not matched to a gene: 9. CDR3 coding DNA: TGTGCCAGCAGCCTTCTCGGACAGGTCTCCACAGATACGCAGTATTTT. Translation gives CASSLLGQVSTDTQYF.

This clone was detected only a few times. The chain combines TRBV19 with TRBJ2-7; 7 nucleotides align to TRBD1. The ends lost 3 bases at V and 0 bases at J; junction bases unmatched: 8. CDR3 length: 16 amino acids. Germline-derived CDR1 and CDR2 are LNHDA and SQIVND (reference sequence). In DNA, the CDR3 is TGTGCCAGTAGTATCTCCCCGACAGGGATCTCCTACGAGCAGTACTTC. Residues: CASSISPTGISYEQYF.

This rearrangement joins TRBV10-3 to TRBJ1-4, with TRBD1 matching over 9 bases. The CDR3 is 16 residues long. Trimming at V came to 0 bases and at J to 7 bases, leaving 6 bases not matched to a gene. CDR1 and CDR2 from the germline V gene are ENHRY and SYGVKD. CDR3 region: CAISESITGGSEKLFF. The CDR3 DNA reads TGTGCCATCAGTGAGTCGATTACAGGGGGCAGTGAAAAACTGTTTTTT.

The chain links TRBV9 to TRBJ2-2, with no clear D. The germline CDR1 and CDR2 sequences are SGDLS and YYNGEE. This CDR3 comprises 13 residues. Trimming took off 0 bases at V and 8 bases at J, with 8 bases between the two ends. CDR3 amino acids: CASSVGPRGELFF. The CDR3 coding sequence is TGTGCCAGCAGCGTAGGGCCCAGGGGGGAGCTGTTTTTT.

This chain connects TRBV19 to TRBJ1-2; D remains unclear. Germline CDR1 and CDR2: LNHDA and SQIVND (reference sequence). The CDR3 runs to 13 residues. V lost 5 bases and J 8 bases, leaving 15 bases between the germline ends. The CDR3 nucleotides are TGTGCCAGTAGTTCCCCAGGCGCTGACGGCTACACCTTC. It codes for CASSSPGADGYTF.